Listed below are T cell receptor beta chains from one sample, sequenced in a study of cytomegalovirus exposure and HLA in healthy donors. Data came from immunoSEQ multiplex PCR; TCRdb stores just in-frame clones and leaves some out. The repertoire holds some 140,000 clones, with roughly three quarters as singletons. Material for sequencing was PBMCs. The receptors come from a man in his forties in good health and CMV-seronegative. Both conserved end residues are part of each CDR3. Each record gives: V gene, clone size, D gene, J gene, CDR3 DNA, CDR3 protein. A D gene is named only where the DNA matches it firmly. Only some rows state a clone size, as once, few, many or a class for expanded clones.

V: TRBV5-1; size: .; D: .; J: TRBJ2-7; DNA: TGCGCCAGCAGCTTGGCCGACTGGACCTACGAGCAGTACTTC; CDR3: CASSLADWTYEQYF
V: TRBV10-3; size: few; D: TRBD1; J: TRBJ1-5; DNA: TGTGCCATCAGTGAGGACAGGGTAATAATTGGCCAGCCCCAGCATTTT; CDR3: CAISEDRVIIGQPQHF
V: TRBV6-1; size: .; D: .; J: TRBJ2-7; DNA: TGTGCCAGCAGTGATGCCTCCCAGAGGGCCTACGAGCAGTACTTC; CDR3: CASSDASQRAYEQYF
V: TRBV28; size: .; D: .; J: TRBJ2-3; DNA: TGTGCCAGCAGTTTATACAGGGAGACGCAGTATTTT; CDR3: CASSLYRETQYF
V: TRBV6-1; size: .; D: TRBD2; J: TRBJ2-7; DNA: TGTGCCAGCACCCCGGGACTAGGGCCCTACGAGCAGTACTTC; CDR3: CASTPGLGPYEQYF
V: TRBV7-9; size: .; D: .; J: TRBJ1-4; DNA: TGTGCCAGCAGCGCCGGCCGGGACTCCAAAGCCGATGAAAAACTGTTTTTT; CDR3: CASSAGRDSKADEKLFF
V: TRBV30; size: .; D: .; J: TRBJ1-5; DNA: TGTGCCTGGAGTGTACGGGATAATCAGCCCCAGCATTTT; CDR3: CAWSVRDNQPQHF
V: TRBV13; size: once; D: TRBD2; J: TRBJ2-3; DNA: TGTGCCAGCAGCTTGAGACTAGCGGGGGACACAGATACGCAGTATTTT; CDR3: CASSLRLAGDTDTQYF
V: TRBV6-5; size: .; D: TRBD1; J: TRBJ2-7; DNA: TGTGCCAGCAGTTACTCGGGACAGGGGAAGGGGGAGCAGTACTTC; CDR3: CASSYSGQGKGEQYF
V: TRBV11-3; size: .; D: TRBD1; J: TRBJ2-1; DNA: TGTGCCAGCAGCCCGACCGGGACAGAATACAATGAGCAGTTCTTC; CDR3: CASSPTGTEYNEQFF
V: TRBV7-8; size: .; D: TRBD2; J: TRBJ2-1; DNA: TGTGCCAGCAGCCGTAGCGGGAATGAGCAGTTCTTC; CDR3: CASSRSGNEQFF
V: TRBV13; size: .; D: .; J: TRBJ2-7; DNA: TGTGCCAGCAGCGTATCAGTAGCCGCCCACGAGCAGTACTTC; CDR3: CASSVSVAAHEQYF
V: TRBV5-6; size: .; D: .; J: TRBJ1-2; DNA: TGTGCCAGCGGGAGGAGGATAGGACCGATCGATCGTGGCTACACCTTC; CDR3: CASGRRIGPIDRGYTF
V: TRBV29-1; size: .; D: TRBD1; J: TRBJ2-1; DNA: TGCAGCGCCAGGACAGGGCGCGGTGAGCAGTTCTTC; CDR3: CSARTGRGEQFF
V: TRBV25-1; size: few; D: TRBD2; J: TRBJ2-1; DNA: TGTGCCAGCAGCCCCGAACCCGCTAGCGGGAGAGACAATGAGCAGTTCTTC; CDR3: CASSPEPASGRDNEQFF
V: TRBV5-4; size: .; D: .; J: TRBJ1-2; DNA: TGTGCCAGCCGTTTTCCCCTCGAGGATGGCTACACCTTC; CDR3: CASRFPLEDGYTF
V: TRBV29-1; size: .; D: .; J: TRBJ1-2; DNA: TGCAGCGTTGATGGTAGGGCAGGGCGACACTATGGCTACACCTTC; CDR3: CSVDGRAGRHYGYTF
V: TRBV14; size: .; D: .; J: TRBJ1-6; DNA: TGTGCCAGCACCAGGGCAGGGGACTCACCCCTCCACTTT; CDR3: CASTRAGDSPLHF
V: TRBV30; size: few; D: .; J: TRBJ1-3; DNA: TGTGCCTGGAGTGTACGTGGGGGGGCTGGAAACACCATATATTTT; CDR3: CAWSVRGGAGNTIYF
V: TRBV15; size: .; D: TRBD2; J: TRBJ2-1; DNA: TGTGCCACCAGCCAACCGATGCCGGGGCTAGCGGGAGGAAGGGAGCAGTTCTTC; CDR3: CATSQPMPGLAGGREQFF
V: TRBV5-1; size: .; D: TRBD1; J: TRBJ2-1; DNA: TGCGCCAGCAGCCCGCGTGCCCTGGACAGGATTGGGCCGTTCTTC; CDR3: CASSPRALDRIGPFF
V: TRBV5-6; size: few; D: TRBD1; J: TRBJ2-2; DNA: TGTGCCAGCAGCTTGGACCCAGGGGGCTACGGGGAGCTGTTTTTT; CDR3: CASSLDPGGYGELFF
V: TRBV30; size: .; D: .; J: TRBJ1-1; DNA: TGTGCCTGGAGTATAGGGGGTAACACTGAAGCTTTCTTT; CDR3: CAWSIGGNTEAFF
V: TRBV6-1; size: .; D: TRBD1; J: TRBJ1-1; DNA: TGTGCCAGCAGTACTCAAGGGACAGGGGGTACTGAAGCTTTCTTT; CDR3: CASSTQGTGGTEAFF
V: TRBV5-1; size: .; D: TRBD1; J: TRBJ2-7; DNA: TGCGCCAGCAGCCAGGGACAGTCAGCCTACGAGCAGTACTTC; CDR3: CASSQGQSAYEQYF
V: TRBV14; size: .; D: .; J: TRBJ2-2; DNA: TGTGCCAGCAGCCAGATCGGGACACTCACCGGGGAGCTGTTTTTT; CDR3: CASSQIGTLTGELFF
V: TRBV6-6; size: .; D: TRBD2; J: TRBJ2-7; DNA: TGTGCCAGCACCATTAGCGGGAGTCCCCTCGAGCAGTACTTC; CDR3: CASTISGSPLEQYF
V: TRBV10-3; size: .; D: .; J: TRBJ2-5; DNA: TGTGCCATCAGTCAGGTAGGGGGAGCGGCAATGAAAGAGACCCAGTACTTC; CDR3: CAISQVGGAAMKETQYF
V: TRBV6-5; size: once; D: TRBD1; J: TRBJ1-3; DNA: TGTGCCAGCAGTTACTCGTGGGACAGGGTAAACACCATATATTTT; CDR3: CASSYSWDRVNTIYF
V: TRBV7-6; size: .; D: .; J: TRBJ2-7; DNA: TGTGCCAGCAGCTTAACCAGGACAGATACCGCGCAGTACTTC; CDR3: CASSLTRTDTAQYF
V: TRBV19; size: .; D: TRBD1; J: TRBJ1-2; DNA: TGTGCCAGTACCCCGGACAGGGGGCACTATGGCTACACCTTC; CDR3: CASTPDRGHYGYTF
V: TRBV29-1; size: once; D: .; J: TRBJ2-1; DNA: TGCAGCGCCGTGTGGAGGGCTGGGAATGAGCAGTTCTTC; CDR3: CSAVWRAGNEQFF
V: TRBV29-1; size: few; D: .; J: TRBJ2-7; DNA: TGCAGCGTTGGGGCCGGGGAATCCCGCGAGCAGTACTTC; CDR3: CSVGAGESREQYF
V: TRBV5-1; size: .; D: .; J: TRBJ1-1; DNA: TGCGCCAGCAGGGGAGCCACTGAAGCTTTCTTT; CDR3: CASRGATEAFF
V: TRBV27; size: few; D: .; J: TRBJ2-7; DNA: TGTGCCAGCAGTGCCCCGGGCGCGGGGACCTACGAGCAGTACTTC; CDR3: CASSAPGAGTYEQYF
V: TRBV27; size: .; D: .; J: TRBJ2-7; DNA: TGTGCCAGCAGTTCTAATAGCGGTAACTCCTACGAGCAGTACTTC; CDR3: CASSSNSGNSYEQYF
V: TRBV6-5; size: few; D: .; J: TRBJ2-2; DNA: TGTGCCAGCAGTACTTTAAGGGGAACCGGGGAGCTGTTTTTT; CDR3: CASSTLRGTGELFF
V: TRBV6-5; size: .; D: .; J: TRBJ1-2; DNA: TGTGCCAGCAGTTCCCTCGACTATGGCTACACCTTC; CDR3: CASSSLDYGYTF
V: TRBV28; size: .; D: .; J: TRBJ2-7; DNA: TGTGCCAGCAGTGACGGCGACAGGGAGCAGTACTTC; CDR3: CASSDGDREQYF
V: TRBV6-5; size: .; D: TRBD1; J: TRBJ1-2; DNA: TGTGCCAGCAGAAGGACAGGGTCCGGCTACACCTTC; CDR3: CASRRTGSGYTF
V: TRBV7-8; size: .; D: .; J: TRBJ2-7; DNA: TGTGCCAGCAGCCCTTTGGGCCCCTACGAGCAGTACTTC; CDR3: CASSPLGPYEQYF
V: TRBV9; size: .; D: TRBD2; J: TRBJ2-3; DNA: TGTGCCAGCAGCGAGCGGGGGGTAGATACGCAGTATTTT; CDR3: CASSERGVDTQYF
V: TRBV5-4; size: .; D: TRBD1; J: TRBJ2-2; DNA: TGTGCCAGCAGCTTGGGGGACAGGACTATAGCCGGGGAGCTGTTTTTT; CDR3: CASSLGDRTIAGELFF
V: TRBV4-2; size: once; D: TRBD1; J: TRBJ2-5; DNA: TGTGCCAGCAGCCAAGATCAGGGGGCGGGGGAGACCCAGTACTTC; CDR3: CASSQDQGAGETQYF
V: TRBV7-2; size: .; D: TRBD1; J: TRBJ1-1; DNA: TGTGCCAGCTCGACAGGGATGAACACTGAAGCTTTCTTT; CDR3: CASSTGMNTEAFF
V: TRBV28; size: .; D: .; J: TRBJ2-5; DNA: TGTGCCAGCAGGGCCTCTTCAGAGACCCAGTACTTC; CDR3: CASRASSETQYF
V: TRBV28; size: few; D: .; J: TRBJ1-5; DNA: TGTGCCAGCAGTCCCTCGGTGGGGGGGAACAATCAGCCCCAGCATTTT; CDR3: CASSPSVGGNNQPQHF
V: TRBV5-1; size: .; D: .; J: TRBJ1-2; DNA: TGCGCCAGCAGCCCCGGGACAACAAGATATGGCTACACCTTC; CDR3: CASSPGTTRYGYTF
V: TRBV4-3; size: few; D: TRBD2; J: TRBJ2-3; DNA: TGCGCCAGCAGCCAAGGTAGCGGGGGGGCCTTTGGGACAGATACGCAGTATTTT; CDR3: CASSQGSGGAFGTDTQYF
V: TRBV19; size: .; D: TRBD1; J: TRBJ1-5; DNA: TGTGCCAGTAGTAGGGACAGCGGAAATCAGCCCCAGCATTTT; CDR3: CASSRDSGNQPQHF
V: TRBV6-5; size: few; D: .; J: TRBJ1-2; DNA: TGTGCCAGCAGTTACTCGTCCACACAGGGAAACTATGGCTACACCTTC; CDR3: CASSYSSTQGNYGYTF
V: TRBV5-6; size: few; D: .; J: TRBJ2-7; DNA: TGTGCCAGCAGCTTGGGGTTTATCGGAGGAGGCCACGAGCAGTACTTC; CDR3: CASSLGFIGGGHEQYF